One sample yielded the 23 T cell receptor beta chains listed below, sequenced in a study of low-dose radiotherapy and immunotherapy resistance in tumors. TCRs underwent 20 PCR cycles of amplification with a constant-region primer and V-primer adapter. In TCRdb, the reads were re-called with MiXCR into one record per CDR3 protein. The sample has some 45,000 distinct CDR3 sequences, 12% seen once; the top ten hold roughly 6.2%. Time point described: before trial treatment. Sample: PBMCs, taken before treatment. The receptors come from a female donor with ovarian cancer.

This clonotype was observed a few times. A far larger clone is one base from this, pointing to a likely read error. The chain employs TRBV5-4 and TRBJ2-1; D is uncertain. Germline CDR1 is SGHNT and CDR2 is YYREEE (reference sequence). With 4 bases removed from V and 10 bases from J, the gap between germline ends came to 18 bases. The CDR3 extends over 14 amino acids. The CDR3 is CASSARASNYEQFF. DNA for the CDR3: TGTGCCAGCAGCGCCCGCGCCAGCAACTACGAGCAGTTCTTC.

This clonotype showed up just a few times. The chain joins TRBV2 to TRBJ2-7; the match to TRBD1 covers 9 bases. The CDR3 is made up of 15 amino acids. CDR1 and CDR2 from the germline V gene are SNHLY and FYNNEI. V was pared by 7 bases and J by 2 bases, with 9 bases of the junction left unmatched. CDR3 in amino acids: CASKTGTGTPYEQYF. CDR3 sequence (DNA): TGTGCCAGCAAAACCGGGACAGGGACGCCCTACGAGCAGTACTTC.

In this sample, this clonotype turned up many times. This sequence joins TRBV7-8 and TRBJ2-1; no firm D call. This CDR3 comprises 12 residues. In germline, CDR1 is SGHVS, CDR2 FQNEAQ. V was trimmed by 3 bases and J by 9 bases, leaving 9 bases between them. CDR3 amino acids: CASSFPMGEQFF. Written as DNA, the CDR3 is TGTGCCAGCAGCTTTCCAATGGGTGAGCAGTTCTTC.

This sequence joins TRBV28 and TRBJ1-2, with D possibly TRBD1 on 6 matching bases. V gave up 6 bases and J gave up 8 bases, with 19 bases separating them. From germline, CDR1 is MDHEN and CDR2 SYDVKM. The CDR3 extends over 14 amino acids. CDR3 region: CASSSTSGRGGYTF. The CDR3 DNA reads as TGTGCCAGCAGCTCTACTAGCGGGAGGGGGGGCTACACCTTC.

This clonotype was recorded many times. Here the CDR3 reads CASSLVRTEAFF. The CDR3 DNA reads TGTGCCAGCAGTTTAGTCCGAACTGAAGCTTTCTTT. The gene calls are TRBV12-3 or TRBV12-4 and TRBJ1-1, with D uncertain. The CDR3 length is 12 residues. V lost 1 base and J lost 5, with 5 bases in between.

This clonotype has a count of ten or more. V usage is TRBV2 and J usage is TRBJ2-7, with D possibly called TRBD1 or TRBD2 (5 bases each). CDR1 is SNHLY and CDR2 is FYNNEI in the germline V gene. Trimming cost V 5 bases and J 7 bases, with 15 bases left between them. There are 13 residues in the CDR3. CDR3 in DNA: TGTGCCAGCAGTAGTACTAGGGGCTCGGAGCAGTACTTC. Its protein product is CASSSTRGSEQYF.

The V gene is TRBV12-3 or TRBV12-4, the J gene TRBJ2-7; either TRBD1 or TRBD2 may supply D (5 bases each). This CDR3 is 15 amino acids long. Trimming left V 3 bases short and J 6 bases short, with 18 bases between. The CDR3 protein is CASSFGDPFPLEQYF. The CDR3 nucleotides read TGTGCCAGCAGTTTCGGGGACCCTTTCCCGCTCGAGCAGTACTTC.

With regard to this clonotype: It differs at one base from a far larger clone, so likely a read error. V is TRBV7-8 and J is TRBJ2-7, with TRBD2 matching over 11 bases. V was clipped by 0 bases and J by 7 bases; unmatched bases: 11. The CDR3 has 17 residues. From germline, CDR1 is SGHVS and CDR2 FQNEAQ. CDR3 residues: CASSLAWVAGGPDEQYF. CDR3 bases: TGTGCCAGCAGCTTAGCGTGGGTAGCGGGGGGGCCTGATGAGCAGTACTTC.

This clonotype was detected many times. The CDR3 sequence is CAISGSEGAHGYEQFF. The CDR3 region has the DNA TGTGCCATCAGTGGGTCGGAGGGGGCGCACGGCTATGAGCAGTTCTTC. This chain joins TRBV10-3 and TRBJ2-1; perhaps TRBD1 as D (7 bases). This CDR3 spans 16 amino acids. V was shortened by 4 bases and J by 8 bases, with 21 bases between the two germline ends. From germline, CDR1 is ENHRY and CDR2 SYGVKD.

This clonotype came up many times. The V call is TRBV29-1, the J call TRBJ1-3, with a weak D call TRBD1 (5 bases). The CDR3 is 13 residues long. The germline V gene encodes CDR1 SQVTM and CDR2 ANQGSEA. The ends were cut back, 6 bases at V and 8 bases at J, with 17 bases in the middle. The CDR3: CSVQSDGGDTIYF. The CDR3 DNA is TGCAGCGTGCAATCGGACGGGGGGGACACCATATATTTT.

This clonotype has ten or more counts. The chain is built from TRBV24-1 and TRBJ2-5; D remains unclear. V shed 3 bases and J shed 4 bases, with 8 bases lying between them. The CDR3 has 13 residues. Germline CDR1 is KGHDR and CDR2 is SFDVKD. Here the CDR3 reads CATSDPITETQYF. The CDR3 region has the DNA TGTGCCACCAGTGATCCCATTACAGAGACCCAGTACTTC.

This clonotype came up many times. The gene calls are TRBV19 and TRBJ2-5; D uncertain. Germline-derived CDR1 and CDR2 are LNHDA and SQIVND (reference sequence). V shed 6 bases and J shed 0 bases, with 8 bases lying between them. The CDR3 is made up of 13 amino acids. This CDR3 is CASSKQYQETQYF. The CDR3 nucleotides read TGTGCCAGTAGCAAGCAGTACCAAGAGACCCAGTACTTC. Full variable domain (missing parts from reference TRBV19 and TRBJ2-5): DGGITQSPKYLFRKEGQNVTLSCEQNLNHDAMYWYRQDPGQGLRLIYYSQIVNDFQKGDIAEGYSVSREKKESFPLTVTSAQKNPTAFYLCASSKQYQETQYFGPGTRLLVL.

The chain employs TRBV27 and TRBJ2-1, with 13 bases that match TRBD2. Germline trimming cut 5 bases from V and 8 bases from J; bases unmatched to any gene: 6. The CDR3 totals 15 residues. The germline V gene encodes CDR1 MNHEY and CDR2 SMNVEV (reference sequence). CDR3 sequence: CASSPRTSGSYEQFF. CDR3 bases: TGTGCCAGCAGTCCGCGGACTAGCGGGAGCTATGAGCAGTTCTTC.

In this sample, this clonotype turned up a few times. This CDR3 is CASSLRGTAYNEQFF. The CDR3 DNA reads TGTGCCAGCAGTCTGCGGGGAACGGCCTACAATGAGCAGTTCTTC. The V gene is TRBV27, the J gene TRBJ2-1; TRBD2 is a possible D gene (6 bases). Trimming removed 5 bases from V and 2 bases from J, with 13 bases in between. This CDR3 is built from 15 residues. The V gene's germline CDR1 is MNHEY and CDR2 SMNVEV (reference sequence).

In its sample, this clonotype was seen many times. CDR3 protein: CASSVAGELFF. CDR3 bases: TGTGCCAGCAGCGTGGCCGGGGAGCTGTTTTTT. The genes are TRBV9 and TRBJ2-2; no clear D gene. CDR1 is SGDLS, CDR2 YYNGEE, per germline. The CDR3 runs 11 residues. Trimming took 2 bases from V and 6 from J, leaving 2 bases between them. Full variable domain (remainder filled in from reference TRBV9 and TRBJ2-2): DSGVTQTPKHLITATGQRVTLRCSPRSGDLSVYWYQQSLDQGLQFLIQYYNGEERAKGNILERFSAQQFPDLHSELNLSSLELGDSALYFCASSVAGELFFGEGSRLTVL.

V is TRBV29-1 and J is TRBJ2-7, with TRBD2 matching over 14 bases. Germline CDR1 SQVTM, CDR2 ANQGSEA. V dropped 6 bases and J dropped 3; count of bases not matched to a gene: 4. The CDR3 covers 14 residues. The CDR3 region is CSVGTSGSRYEQYF. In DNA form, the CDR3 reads TGCAGCGTAGGGACTAGCGGGAGTCGCTACGAGCAGTACTTC.

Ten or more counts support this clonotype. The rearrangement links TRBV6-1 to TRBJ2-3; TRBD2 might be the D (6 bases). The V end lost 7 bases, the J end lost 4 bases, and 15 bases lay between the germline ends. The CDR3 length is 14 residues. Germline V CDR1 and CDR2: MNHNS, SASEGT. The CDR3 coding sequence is TGTGCCAGCACCGGTCGGTGGGGGGCAGATACGCAGTATTTT. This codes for CASTGRWGADTQYF.

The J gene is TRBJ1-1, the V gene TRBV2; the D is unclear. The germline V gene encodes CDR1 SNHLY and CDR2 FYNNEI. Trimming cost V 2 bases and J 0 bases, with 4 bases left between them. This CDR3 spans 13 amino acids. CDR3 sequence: CASSENMNTEAFF. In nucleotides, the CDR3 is TGTGCCAGCAGTGAAAACATGAACACTGAAGCTTTCTTT.

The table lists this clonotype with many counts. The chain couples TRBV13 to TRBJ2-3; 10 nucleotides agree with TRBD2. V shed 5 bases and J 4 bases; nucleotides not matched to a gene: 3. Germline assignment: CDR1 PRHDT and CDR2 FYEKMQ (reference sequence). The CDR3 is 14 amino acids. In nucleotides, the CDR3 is TGTGCCAGCAGCACGAGCGGGGGGGCAGATACGCAGTATTTT. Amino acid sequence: CASSTSGGADTQYF.

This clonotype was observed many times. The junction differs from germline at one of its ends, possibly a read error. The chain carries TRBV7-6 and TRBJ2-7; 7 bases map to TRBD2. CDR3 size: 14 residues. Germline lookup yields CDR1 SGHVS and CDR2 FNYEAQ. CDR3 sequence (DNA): TGTGCTAGCAGCCTGAAACCCGGGGGGTACGAGCAGTACTTC. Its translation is CASSLKPGGYEQYF.

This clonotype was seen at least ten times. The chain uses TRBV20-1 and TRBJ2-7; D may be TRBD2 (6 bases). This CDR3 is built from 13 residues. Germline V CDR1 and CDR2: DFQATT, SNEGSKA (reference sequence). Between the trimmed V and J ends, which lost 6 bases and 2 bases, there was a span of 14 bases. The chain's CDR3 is CSARRDSPYEQYF. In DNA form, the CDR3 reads TGCAGTGCCCGCCGGGACTCCCCCTACGAGCAGTACTTC.

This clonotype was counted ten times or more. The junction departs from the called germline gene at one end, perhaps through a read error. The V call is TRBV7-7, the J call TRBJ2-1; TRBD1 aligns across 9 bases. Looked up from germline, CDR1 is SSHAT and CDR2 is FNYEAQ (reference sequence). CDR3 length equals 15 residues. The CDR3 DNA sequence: TGTGCTAGCAGCTTAGGGACAGGGTTCGACAATGAGCAGTTCTTC. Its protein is CASSLGTGFDNEQFF.

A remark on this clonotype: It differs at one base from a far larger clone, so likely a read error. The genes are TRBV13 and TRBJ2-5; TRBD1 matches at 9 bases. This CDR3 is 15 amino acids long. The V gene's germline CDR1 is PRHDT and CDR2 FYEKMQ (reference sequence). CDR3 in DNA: TGTGCCAGCAGCTTCGGGACAGGGAGGGAAGAGACCCAGAACTTC. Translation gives CASSFGTGREETQNF.